This T cell receptor (beta chain) was recorded in a study of T cell responses to AZD1222 COVID-19 vaccine. Whole-study results and caveats: No repertoire was sampled before or during the peak T cell response, only after it. Possibly, clonal diversity was underestimated; donors were largely white British and included more females.

Concerning this clone: Its antigen is as yet unknown.

Losses at the gene ends were 7 bases for V and 10 bases for J; bases not matched to a gene: 12. Germline V CDR1 and CDR2: MRHNA, SNTAGT. The CDR3 spans 15 residues. Pooled in the analysis were second doses at about 4 or about 12 weeks. Clones were read by immunoSEQ multiplex PCR, and TCRdb kept only the in-frame ones, dropping some. The table lists about 31,000 clones, over 75% of them singletons. The sequence derives from an adult who received the AZD1222 COVID-19 vaccine. The sample consisted of peripheral blood, taken 28 days after the second AZD1222 dose. The V and J genes are TRBV6-4 and TRBJ2-1; 11 positions agree with TRBD2. CDR3 amino acids: CASTGIAGGQGEQFF. Written as DNA, the CDR3 is TGTGCCAGCACTGGGATAGCGGGGGGGCAAGGCGAGCAGTTCTTC.